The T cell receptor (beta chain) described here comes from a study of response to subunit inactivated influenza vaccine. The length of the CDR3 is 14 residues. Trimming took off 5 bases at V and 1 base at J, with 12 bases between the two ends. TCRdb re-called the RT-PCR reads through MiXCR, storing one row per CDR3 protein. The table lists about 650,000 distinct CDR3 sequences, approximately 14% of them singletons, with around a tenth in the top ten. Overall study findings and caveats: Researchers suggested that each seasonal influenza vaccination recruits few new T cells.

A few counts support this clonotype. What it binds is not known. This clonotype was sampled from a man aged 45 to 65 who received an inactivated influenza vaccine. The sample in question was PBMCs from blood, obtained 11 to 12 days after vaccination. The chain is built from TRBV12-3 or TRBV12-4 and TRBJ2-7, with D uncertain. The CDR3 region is CASSAPAQSYEQYF. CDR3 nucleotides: TGTGCCAGCAGTGCCCCTGCGCAGTCCTACGAGCAGTACTTC.